This T cell receptor (beta chain) came from a study of monozygotic twins with inflammatory bowel disease (dated by TCRdb to the late 2010s). Turning to the overall study: The full study comprised around 30 monozygotic twin pairs: nine German pairs (four IBD-concordant, five IBD-discordant) and 19 IBD-discordant Danish pairs. The search for disease-associated traits relied mainly on comparing, within discordant pairs, IBD patients with their genetically identical healthy co-twins. Each individual had, on average, about 151 000 unique TCRalpha sequences and 181 000 unique TCRbeta sequences available for analysis.

Including the terminal cysteine and phenylalanine, the CDR3 comprises 18 residues. No DNA is listed. The germline V gene encodes CDR1 SGHAT and CDR2 FQNNGV. An approximately 2.5 ml peripheral blood sample was drawn into PAXgene tubes per donor and stored at -80°C. Without T cell sorting, total RNA was isolated from whole blood using the PAXgene blood miRNA kit on an automated QIAcube. Peripheral blood from monozygotic twin pairs who were concordant or discordant for inflammatory bowel disease underwent deep TCRalpha and TCRbeta repertoire profiling using unique molecular barcoding. Smoking habits were recorded for all twin pairs, and each individual was classified as a current, former or never smoker. What the research found in general, with its limitations: Compared with healthy twins, IBD patients shared fewer clonotypes with other individuals, and the difference was most pronounced in patients with signs of disease activity. Concordant and discordant twins showed no difference in repertoire similarity, possibly because of limited statistical power. No single strong signal or clonotype linked to IBD turned up in the results, so the idea that one exists was not supported. A decrease in TCRbeta repertoire diversity, as measured by inverse Simpson index, was observed in IBD patients compared with their healthy co-twins. The analysis was unable to tell different T cell subtypes apart. Background noise and inter-individual variability may have been introduced into the repertoires by the differing immunosuppressive treatments among patients.

Receptor libraries were prepared by 5' RACE. The input for every TCR library was 3,500 to 4,000 ng of total RNA. For each sample, cDNA was synthesized in eight separate reactions using SMARTScribe reverse transcriptase. During cDNA synthesis, template switching introduced unique molecular identifiers that contained a 6-nucleotide sample barcode. Amplification of TCRalpha and TCRbeta cDNA involved two nested PCRs of roughly 17 and 9 cycles, and each PCR was followed by bead purification. Before amplification, the cDNA was treated with uracil DNA-glycosylase and purified using the QIAquick PCR purification kit. In the second PCR, Illumina TruSeq-compatible adapters and sample-specific barcodes were added. TapeStation and Qubit were used to check library quality and concentration, and roughly 5.5 ng of each library was pooled. The pooled libraries were sequenced with 2 x 100 bp reads and custom sequencing primers on an Illumina HiSeq2500 single-index Rapid Run. In the paper's pipeline: PCR and sequencing errors were corrected by UMI-based consensus assembly using MiGEC version 1.2.6. MiXCR version 2.1.1 was used to carry out V(D)J alignment, clonotype assembly and CDR3 extraction. To normalise gene usage, clonotype sharing and MAIT/NKT TCR abundance, the top 1000, 10 000 and 20 000 clonotypes in each sample were analysed. After downsampling to 27 000 UMIs, diversity was calculated as the inverse Simpson index using the vegan R package. Paired Mann-Whitney U tests on discordant twin pairs were used, with Benjamini-Hochberg multiple-testing correction. TCRdb reprocessed the reads, so every CDR3 protein sequence counts as one entry and DNA is not shown. These V and J calls are TCRdb output, not the study's own analysis. The sample's clone listing holds around 140,000 distinct CDR3 sequences. In total, the top ten clones hold more than 0.95% of the sample.

On this clonotype: The clone's antigen remains unknown.

The sequencing sample was made of blood. The TCR comes from a human donor with ulcerative colitis or Crohn's disease, or a healthy co-twin of an affected twin (not recorded which). The chain is encoded by TRBV11-2 joined to TRBJ2-3; TCRdb's D call of TRBD2 is untestable without DNA. The CDR3 protein sequence reads: CASSLVPAGTSVTDTQYF.